These T cell receptor beta chains were read from a single sample in a study of CD4 T cells in relation to SARS-CoV-2 and coronaviruses. Only in-frame clones appear in the TCRdb table, and some are missing; sequencing was by immunoSEQ multiplex PCR. The table shows 16,000 or so clones, with about 82% occurring only once. These receptors have no known antigen. The sequenced sample consisted of CD4+ T cells from PBMCs, cultured in vitro. These receptors originate from a human donor in good health. The CDR3 runs from the conserved cysteine through the conserved F or W.

j_call v_call cdr3_aa
TRBJ1-6 TRBV6-4 CASSDSYRDGSPLHF
TRBJ1-6 TRBV11-2 CASSLVDSPLHF
TRBJ2-1 TRBV10-3 CAISDLLDRADNEQFF
TRBJ2-7 TRBV11-3 CASSLDPGSQQYF
TRBJ2-3 TRBV19 CASSIGIAGSTDTQYF
TRBJ1-1 TRBV9 CASRGTGGNTEAFF
TRBJ2-5 TRBV3-1/TRBV3-2 CASSQDPGGQETQYF
TRBJ2-1 TRBV7-8 CASSAGLATVEQFF
TRBJ2-3 TRBV6-1 CASSEERETDTQYF
TRBJ2-7 TRBV6-5 CASINRNGAYEQYF
TRBJ1-2 TRBV30 CAWSVKGAAGYTF
TRBJ2-1 TRBV27 CASQRAGGLNEQFF
TRBJ2-1 TRBV13 CASSLAQGYYNEQFF
TRBJ1-1 TRBV6-1 CASSYSGQSSEAFF
TRBJ2-1 TRBV7-3 CASSFSTRGEQFF
TRBJ2-3 TRBV23-1 CASSQDEFGQGSTDTQYF
TRBJ2-2 TRBV14 CASSLRIQGRAGELFF
TRBJ2-5 TRBV20-1 CSAGTGETQYF
TRBJ2-5 TRBV5-5 CASSLAKAGETQYF
TRBJ1-1 TRBV6-1 CASSDGLKGQLNTEAFF
TRBJ2-3 TRBV5-1 CASTGMGVRTDTQYF
TRBJ2-7 TRBV2 CASSGYLGSYNEQYF